The clone carrying this T cell receptor (beta chain) was found a few times. Its antigen is unknown. As to time point: patch test 3, about 24 weeks after DPC sensitization. Treatment here: therapeutic diphenylcyclopropenone sensitization with weekly scalp DPC. The library gave individual cDNA molecules unique molecular identifiers. TCRdb reprocessed the RACE reads with MiXCR, giving one entry per CDR3 protein. Among some 74,000 distinct CDR3 sequences, 10% to 15% were seen once, and the ten largest hold about 5.7%. This CDR3 has 14 residues. V dropped 5 bases and J dropped 1; count of bases not matched to a gene: 4. The V gene's germline CDR1 is SGHAT and CDR2 FQNNGV. The data stem from a study of human T cells and chemical hapten exposure. On the study more broadly: Per-sample TCR yield variation was attributed mainly to small pooled library volume differences.

Study findings and constraints: The donor cohort had alopecia, so its immune response may not match that of healthy people. PT1 expanded TCR counts and patch test score correlated positively.

The chain recombines TRBV11-2 with TRBJ2-7, with TRBD2 matching over 8 bases. The clonotype comes from a woman between 50 and 59 years old with alopecia areata. Some clones in this sample may be carry-over from other donors' samples. Specimen: whole blood, collected in connection with sensitization to the hapten diphenylcyclopropenone (DPC). CDR3 sequence reads: CASSPLAGSYEQYF. Written as DNA, the CDR3 is TGTGCCAGCAGCCCATTAGCGGGGTCCTACGAGCAGTACTTC.